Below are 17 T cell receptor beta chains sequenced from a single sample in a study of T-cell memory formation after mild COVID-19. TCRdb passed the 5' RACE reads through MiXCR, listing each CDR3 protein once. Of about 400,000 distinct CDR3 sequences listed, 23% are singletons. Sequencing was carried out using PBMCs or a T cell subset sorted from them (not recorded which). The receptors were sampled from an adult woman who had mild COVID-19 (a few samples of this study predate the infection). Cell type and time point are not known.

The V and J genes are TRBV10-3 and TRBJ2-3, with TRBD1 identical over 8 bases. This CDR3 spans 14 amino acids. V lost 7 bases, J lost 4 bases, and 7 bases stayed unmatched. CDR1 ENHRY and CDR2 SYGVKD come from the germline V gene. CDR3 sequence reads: CAITGTGVPDTQYF. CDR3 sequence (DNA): TGTGCCATCACCGGGACAGGCGTACCAGATACGCAGTATTTT.

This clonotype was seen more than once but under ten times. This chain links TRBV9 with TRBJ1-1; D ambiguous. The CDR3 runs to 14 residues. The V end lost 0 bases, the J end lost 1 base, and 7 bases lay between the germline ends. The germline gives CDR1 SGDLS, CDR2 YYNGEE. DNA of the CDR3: TGTGCCAGCAGCGTAGAACCGGAGAACACTGAAGCTTTCTTT. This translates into CASSVEPENTEAFF. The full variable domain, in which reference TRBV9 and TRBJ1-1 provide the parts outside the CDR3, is DSGVTQTPKHLITATGQRVTLRCSPRSGDLSVYWYQQSLDQGLQFLIQYYNGEERAKGNILERFSAQQFPDLHSELNLSSLELGDSALYFCASSVEPENTEAFFGQGTRLTVV.

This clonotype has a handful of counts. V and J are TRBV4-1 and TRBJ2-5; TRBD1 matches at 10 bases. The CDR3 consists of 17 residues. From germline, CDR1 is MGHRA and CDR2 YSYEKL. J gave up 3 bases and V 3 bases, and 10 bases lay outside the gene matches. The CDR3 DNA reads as TGCGCCAGCAGCCAGAGCCGGACAGGGGGGCGGGAAGAGACCCAGTACTTC. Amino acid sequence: CASSQSRTGGREETQYF.

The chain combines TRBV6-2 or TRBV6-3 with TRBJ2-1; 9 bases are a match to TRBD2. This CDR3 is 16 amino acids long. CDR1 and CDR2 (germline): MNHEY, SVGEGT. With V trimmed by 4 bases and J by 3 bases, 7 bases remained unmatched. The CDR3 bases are TGTGCCAGCAGTTCCCTCTGGCGGGAGGGCTACAATGAGCAGTTCTTC. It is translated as CASSSLWREGYNEQFF.

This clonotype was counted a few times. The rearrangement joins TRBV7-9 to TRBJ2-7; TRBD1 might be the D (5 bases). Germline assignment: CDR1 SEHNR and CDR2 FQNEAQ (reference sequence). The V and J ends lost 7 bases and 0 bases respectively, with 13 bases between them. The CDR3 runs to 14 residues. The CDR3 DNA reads TGTGCCAGCATGGGTGGGGCTCGCTCCTACGAGCAGTACTTC. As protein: CASMGGARSYEQYF. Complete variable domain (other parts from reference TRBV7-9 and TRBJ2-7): DTGVSQNPRHKITKRGQNVTFRCDPISEHNRLYWYRQTLGQGPEFLTYFQNEAQLEKSRLLSDRFSAERPKGSFSTLEIQRTEQGDSAMYLCASMGGARSYEQYFGPGTRLTVT.

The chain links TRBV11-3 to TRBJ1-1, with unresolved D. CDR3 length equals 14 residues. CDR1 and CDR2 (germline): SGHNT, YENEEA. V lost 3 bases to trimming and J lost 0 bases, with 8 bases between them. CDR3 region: CASSFDVMNTEAFF. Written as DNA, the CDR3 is TGTGCCAGCAGCTTCGATGTCATGAACACTGAAGCTTTCTTT.

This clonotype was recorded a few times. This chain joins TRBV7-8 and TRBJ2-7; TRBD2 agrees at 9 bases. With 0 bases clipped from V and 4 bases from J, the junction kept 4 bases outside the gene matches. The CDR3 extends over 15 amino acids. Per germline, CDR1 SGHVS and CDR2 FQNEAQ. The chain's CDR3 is CASSLASSGGYEQYF. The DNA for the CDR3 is TGTGCCAGCAGCTTAGCGAGTAGCGGGGGTTACGAGCAGTACTTC. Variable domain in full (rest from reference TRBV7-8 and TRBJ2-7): GAGVSQSPRYKVAKRGQDVALRCDPISGHVSLFWYQQALGQGPEFLTYFQNEAQLDKSGLPSDRFFAERPEGSVSTLKIQRTQQEDSAVYLCASSLASSGGYEQYFGPGTRLTVT.

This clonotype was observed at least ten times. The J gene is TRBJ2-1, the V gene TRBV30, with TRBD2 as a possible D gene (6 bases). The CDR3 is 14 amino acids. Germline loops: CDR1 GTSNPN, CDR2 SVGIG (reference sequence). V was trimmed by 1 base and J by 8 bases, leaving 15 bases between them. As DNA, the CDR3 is TGTGCCTGGAGTGCCGGGGAGGTAAATGATGAGCAGTTCTTC. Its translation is CAWSAGEVNDEQFF.

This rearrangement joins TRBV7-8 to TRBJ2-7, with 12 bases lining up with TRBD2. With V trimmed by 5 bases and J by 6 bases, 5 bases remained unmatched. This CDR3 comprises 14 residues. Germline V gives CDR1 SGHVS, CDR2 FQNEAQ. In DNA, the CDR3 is TGTGCCAGCAGCCGGACTAGCGGGACCCGCGAGCAGTACTTC. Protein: CASSRTSGTREQYF.

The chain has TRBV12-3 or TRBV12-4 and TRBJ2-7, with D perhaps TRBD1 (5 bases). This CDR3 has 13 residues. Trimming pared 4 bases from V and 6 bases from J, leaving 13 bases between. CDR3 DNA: TGTGCCAGCAGTTATTTAGGGGATCGCGAGCAGTACTTC. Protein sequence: CASSYLGDREQYF.

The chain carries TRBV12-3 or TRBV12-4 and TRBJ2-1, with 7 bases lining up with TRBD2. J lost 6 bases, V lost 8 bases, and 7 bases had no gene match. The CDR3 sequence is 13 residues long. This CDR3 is CASRGSPGNEQFF. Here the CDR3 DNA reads TGTGCCAGCCGCGGGAGTCCCGGCAATGAGCAGTTCTTC.

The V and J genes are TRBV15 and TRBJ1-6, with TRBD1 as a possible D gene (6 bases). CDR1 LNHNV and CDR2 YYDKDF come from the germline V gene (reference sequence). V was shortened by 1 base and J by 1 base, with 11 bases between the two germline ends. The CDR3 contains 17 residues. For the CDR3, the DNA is TGTGCCACCAGCAGAGGGGCAGGGGAGTCCTATAATTCACCCCTCCACTTT. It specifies CATSRGAGESYNSPLHF. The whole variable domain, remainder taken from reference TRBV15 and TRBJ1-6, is DAMVIQNPRYQVTQFGKPVTLSCSQTLNHNVMYWYQQKSSQAPKLLFHYYDKDFNNEADTPDNFQSRRPNTSFCFLDIRSPGLGDTAMYLCATSRGAGESYNSPLHFGNGTRLTVT.

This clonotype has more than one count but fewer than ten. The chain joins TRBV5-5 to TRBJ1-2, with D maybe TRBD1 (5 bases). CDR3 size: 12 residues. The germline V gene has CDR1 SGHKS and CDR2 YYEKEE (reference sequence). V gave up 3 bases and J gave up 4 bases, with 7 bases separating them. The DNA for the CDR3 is TGTGCCAGCAGCTGGGACCTCTATGGCTACACCTTC. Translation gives CASSWDLYGYTF.

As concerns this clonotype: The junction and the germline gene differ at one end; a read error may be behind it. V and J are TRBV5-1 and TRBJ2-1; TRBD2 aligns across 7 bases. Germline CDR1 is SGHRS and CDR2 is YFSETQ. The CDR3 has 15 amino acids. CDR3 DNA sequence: TGCGCCAGCAGTTTAGCCGGGGGGTCCTTCAATGAGCAGTTCTTC. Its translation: CASSLAGGSFNEQFF.

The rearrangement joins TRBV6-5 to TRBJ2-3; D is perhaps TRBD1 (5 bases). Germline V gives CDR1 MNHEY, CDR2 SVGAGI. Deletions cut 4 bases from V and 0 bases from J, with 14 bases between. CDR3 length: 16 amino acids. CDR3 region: CASSWHRMTSTDTQYF. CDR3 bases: TGTGCCAGCAGTTGGCACAGGATGACTAGCACAGATACGCAGTATTTT.

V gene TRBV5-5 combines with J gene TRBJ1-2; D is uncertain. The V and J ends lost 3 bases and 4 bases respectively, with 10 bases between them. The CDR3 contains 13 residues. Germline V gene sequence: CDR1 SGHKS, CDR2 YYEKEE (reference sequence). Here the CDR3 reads CASSSPASYGYTF. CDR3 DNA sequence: TGTGCCAGCAGCTCCCCGGCATCCTATGGCTACACCTTC.

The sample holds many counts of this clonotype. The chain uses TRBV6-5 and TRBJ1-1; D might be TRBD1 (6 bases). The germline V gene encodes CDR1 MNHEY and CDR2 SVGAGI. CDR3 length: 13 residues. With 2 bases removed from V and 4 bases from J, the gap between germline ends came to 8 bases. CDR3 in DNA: TGTGCCAGCAGTTACCGAGGGGGCACTGAAGCTTTCTTT. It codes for CASSYRGGTEAFF.